The 9 T cell receptor beta chains presented below share a single source sample, sequenced in a study of blood T cell repertoires in COVID-19. Sequencing was performed with immunoSEQ multiplex PCR; in TCRdb, only in-frame clones are kept and a portion is missing. The sample has 150,000 to 250,000 clones, approximately 86% seen once. Sequenced sample: PBMCs or T cells enriched from blood (not recorded which). The receptors come from a woman aged 25 to 39 who had recovered from COVID-19.

This sequence joins TRBV4-2 and TRBJ1-1; a possible D gene is TRBD1 (6 bases). The CDR3 is 18 amino acids. V lost 1 base, J lost 5 bases, and 23 bases lay in between. The V gene's germline CDR1 is LGHNA and CDR2 YNFKEQ. As DNA, the CDR3 is TGTGCCAGCAGCCAAGGTCCCTTGGACAGCGCCCTGGGTACTGAAGCTTTCTTT. This codes for CASSQGPLDSALGTEAFF.

The genes are TRBV11-2 and TRBJ2-1; TRBD2 matches at 8 bases. Per germline, CDR1 SGHAT and CDR2 FQNNGV. The CDR3 sequence is 13 residues long. V lost 2 bases, J lost 10 bases, and 4 bases stayed unmatched. CDR3 amino acids: CASSLNLAGEQFF. CDR3 in DNA: TGTGCCAGCAGCTTAAATTTAGCGGGAGAGCAGTTCTTC.

The gene calls are TRBV27 and TRBJ2-3, with D possibly TRBD1 on 5 matching bases. The V end was cut by 7 bases, the J end by 3 bases, with 17 bases between. CDR3 length equals 15 residues. Germline loops: CDR1 MNHEY, CDR2 SMNVEV (reference sequence). Here the CDR3 reads CASNLVGRGTDTQYF. The CDR3 DNA reads TGTGCCAGCAATCTAGTCGGAAGGGGTACAGATACGCAGTATTTT.

The table lists this clone with a few counts. The CDR3 is CASSVHTGTGGAFF. The CDR3 DNA reads as TGTGCCAGTAGTGTTCACACCGGGACAGGGGGAGCTTTCTTT. The chain carries TRBV19 and TRBJ1-1; 11 positions match TRBD1. Trimming removed 5 bases from V and 10 bases from J; junction bases left unmatched: 9. The CDR3 is 14 amino acids. Germline CDR1 LNHDA, CDR2 SQIVND (reference sequence).

The chain joins TRBV5-1 to TRBJ2-3, with no clear D. Germline CDR1 and CDR2: SGHRS and YFSETQ. The V and J ends lost 1 base and 0 bases respectively, with 6 bases between them. The CDR3 runs to 14 residues. CDR3: CASSLLRSTDTQYF. The CDR3 DNA reads TGCGCCAGCAGCTTGTTGCGGAGCACAGATACGCAGTATTTT.

The table lists this clone with a few counts. V and J are TRBV19 and TRBJ2-5, with 9 positions matching TRBD2. Germline V lookup: CDR1 LNHDA, CDR2 SQIVND (reference sequence). With 4 bases clipped from V and 5 bases from J, the junction kept 5 bases outside the gene matches. The CDR3 totals 14 residues. CDR3: CASSKASGVETQYF. CDR3 bases: TGTGCCAGTAGTAAAGCTAGCGGGGTGGAGACCCAGTACTTC.

This chain links TRBV30 with TRBJ2-3; a weak D match, TRBD2 (6 bases). CDR3 size: 16 residues. Per germline, CDR1 GTSNPN and CDR2 SVGIG (reference sequence). Deletions cut 2 bases from V and 2 bases from J, with 17 bases between. CDR3 residues: CAWSIKGLALTDTQYF. The CDR3 bases are TGTGCCTGGAGTATTAAGGGGCTAGCGCTCACAGATACGCAGTATTTT.

The DNA for the CDR3 is TGTGCCAGCAGCCAAGGGTTAACAGGGGGCTTCTCCATCTACGAGCAGTACTTC. It yields the protein CASSQGLTGGFSIYEQYF. The rearrangement links TRBV14 to TRBJ2-7; 9 bases line up with TRBD1. There are 18 residues in the CDR3. Germline assignment: CDR1 SGHDN and CDR2 FVKESK. V trimming: 1 base; J trimming: 3 bases; junction bases outside the gene matches: 13.

This sequence joins TRBV10-2 and TRBJ2-1; TRBD2 agrees at 7 bases. The V and J ends lost 3 bases and 3 bases, in that order; junction bases with no gene match: 5. CDR1 and CDR2 (germline): WSHSY, SAAADI. The length of the CDR3 is 15 residues. The CDR3 DNA reads TGCGCCAGCAGTGAAGGACGCGGGGGCTACAATGAGCAGTTCTTC. Its protein is CASSEGRGGYNEQFF.